This TCR beta chain was sequenced for a study of response to subunit inactivated influenza vaccine. This CDR3 spans 14 amino acids. Germline-derived CDR1 and CDR2 are SGHKS and YYEKEE (reference sequence). Trimming pared 1 base from V and 7 bases from J, leaving 12 bases between. A single record per CDR3 protein comes from TCRdb applying MiXCR to the RT-PCR reads. The data contain 600,000 to 700,000 distinct CDR3 sequences, around 15% of them singletons. This TCR derives from a man in his fifties who received an inactivated influenza vaccine. This sequence joins TRBV5-5 and TRBJ2-1; D is ambiguous. The sequenced sample was PBMCs from blood, obtained 14 to 15 days before vaccination. CDR3 in DNA: TGTGCCAGCAGCTTGATGTCTCTAGGGAATGAGCAGTTCTTC. It yields the protein CASSLMSLGNEQFF.